Below, one T cell receptor beta chain is given with its context. The sample originates from a study of control samples from healthy donors and cancer patients. Germline lookup yields CDR1 MDHEN and CDR2 SYDVKM. The CDR3 is 18 amino acids. Trimming cost V 5 bases and J 0 bases; bases outside gene matches: 10. Method: immunoSEQ multiplex PCR; TCRdb's copy keeps in-frame clones and lacks some. In the table there are around 140,000 clones, approximately 89% of which are singletons. This TCR was recovered from a man aged 50-59 years with head and neck cancer. The V call is TRBV28, the J call TRBJ2-7; 13 bases fit TRBD2. The material sequenced was PBMCs. CDR3 nucleotide sequence: TGTGCCAGCAGTCGGAGACTAGCGGGAGGTTGGGCCTCCTACGAGCAGTACTTC. Protein product: CASSRRLAGGWASYEQYF.